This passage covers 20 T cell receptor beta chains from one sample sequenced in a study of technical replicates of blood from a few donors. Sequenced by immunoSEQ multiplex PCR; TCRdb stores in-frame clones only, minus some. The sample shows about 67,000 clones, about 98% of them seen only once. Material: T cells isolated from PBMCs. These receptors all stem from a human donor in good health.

The CDR3 nucleotides are TGTGCCAGCAGCACCAGTCTAGCGCTCACCTACGAGCAGTACTTC. It yields the protein CASSTSLALTYEQYF. The chain uses TRBV7-6 and TRBJ2-7, with a possible D match to TRBD2 (6 bases). Trimming removed 5 bases at V and 2 bases at J, with 16 bases between. Germline CDR1 and CDR2: SGHVS and FNYEAQ. The CDR3 consists of 15 residues.

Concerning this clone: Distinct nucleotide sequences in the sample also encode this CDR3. CDR3 coding DNA: TGCGCCAGCAGCTTGGATCTGAGCTCCTACAATGAGCAGTTCTTC. Translation gives CASSLDLSSYNEQFF. The rearrangement links TRBV5-1 to TRBJ2-1; no reliable D call. The CDR3 runs 15 residues. Between the trimmed V and J ends, which lost 0 bases and 0 bases, there was a span of 7 bases. Germline lookup yields CDR1 SGHRS and CDR2 YFSETQ. The full variable domain, in which reference TRBV5-1 and TRBJ2-1 provide the parts outside the CDR3, is KAGVTQTPRYLIKTRGQQVTLSCSPISGHRSVSWYQQTPGQGLQFLFEYFSETQRNKGNFPGRFSGRQFSNSRSEMNVSTLELGDSALYLCASSLDLSSYNEQFFGPGTRLTVL.

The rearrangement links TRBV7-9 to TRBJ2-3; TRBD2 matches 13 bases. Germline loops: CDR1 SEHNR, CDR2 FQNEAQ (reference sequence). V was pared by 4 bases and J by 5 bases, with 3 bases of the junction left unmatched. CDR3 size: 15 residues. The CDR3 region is CASSSLAGGGDTQYF. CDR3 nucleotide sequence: TGTGCCAGCAGCTCACTAGCGGGAGGGGGAGATACGCAGTATTTT.

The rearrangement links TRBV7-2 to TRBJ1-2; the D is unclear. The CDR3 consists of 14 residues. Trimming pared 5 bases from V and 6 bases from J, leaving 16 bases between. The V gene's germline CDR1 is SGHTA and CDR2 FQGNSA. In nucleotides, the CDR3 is TGTGCCAGCAGCCCGGGATGGCTCGAACATGGCTACACCTTC. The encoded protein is CASSPGWLEHGYTF.

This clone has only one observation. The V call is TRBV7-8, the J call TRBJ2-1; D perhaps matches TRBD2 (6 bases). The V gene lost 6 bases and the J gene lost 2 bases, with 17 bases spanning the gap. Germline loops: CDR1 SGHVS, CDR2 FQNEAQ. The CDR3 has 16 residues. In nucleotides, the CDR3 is TGTGCCAGCAGAAGGGGAGGTGGAACCCCCTACAATGAGCAGTTCTTC. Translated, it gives CASRRGGGTPYNEQFF.

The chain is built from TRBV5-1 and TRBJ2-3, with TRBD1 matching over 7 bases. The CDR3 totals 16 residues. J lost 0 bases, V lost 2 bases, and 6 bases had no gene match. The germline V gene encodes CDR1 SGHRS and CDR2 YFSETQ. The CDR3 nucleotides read TGCGCCAGCAGCTTAAGGACAGGACCTAGCACAGATACGCAGTATTTT. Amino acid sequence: CASSLRTGPSTDTQYF.

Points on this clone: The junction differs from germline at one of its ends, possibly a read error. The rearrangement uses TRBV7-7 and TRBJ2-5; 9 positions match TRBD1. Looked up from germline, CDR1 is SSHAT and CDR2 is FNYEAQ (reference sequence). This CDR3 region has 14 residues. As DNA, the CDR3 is TGTGCTAGCAGCTTAGGGACAGGGCGAGAGACCCAGTACTTC. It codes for CASSLGTGRETQYF.

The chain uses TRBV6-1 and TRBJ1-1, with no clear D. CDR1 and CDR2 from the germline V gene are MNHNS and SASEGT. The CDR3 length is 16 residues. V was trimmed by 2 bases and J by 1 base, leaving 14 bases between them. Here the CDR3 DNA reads TGTGCCAGCAGTGAATGGGCAATCGCTGCGAACACTGAAGCTTTCTTT. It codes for CASSEWAIAANTEAFF.

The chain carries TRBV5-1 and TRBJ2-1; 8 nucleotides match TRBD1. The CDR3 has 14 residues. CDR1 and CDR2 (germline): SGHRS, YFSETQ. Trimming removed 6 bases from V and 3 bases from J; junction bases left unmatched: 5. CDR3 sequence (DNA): TGCGCCAGCATGGACAGGGACTTCTACAATGAGCAGTTCTTC. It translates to CASMDRDFYNEQFF.

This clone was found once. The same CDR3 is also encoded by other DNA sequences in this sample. CDR3 loop: CASSLAGTGELFF. The CDR3 DNA reads as TGCGCCAGCAGCTTGGCGGGCACCGGGGAGCTGTTTTTT. The chain joins TRBV5-1 to TRBJ2-2; D gene unclear. V was trimmed by 0 bases and J by 4 bases, leaving 4 bases between them. There are 13 residues in the CDR3. Germline-derived CDR1 and CDR2 are SGHRS and YFSETQ.

The CDR3 DNA is TGTGCCAGTAGACTGGACTCTATATCAAGTCAGCCCCAGCATTTT. As protein: CASRLDSISSQPQHF. This chain joins TRBV19 and TRBJ1-5; D is undetermined. This CDR3 contains 15 residues. V lost 6 bases and J lost 6, with 18 bases in between. The V gene's germline CDR1 is LNHDA and CDR2 SQIVND (reference sequence).

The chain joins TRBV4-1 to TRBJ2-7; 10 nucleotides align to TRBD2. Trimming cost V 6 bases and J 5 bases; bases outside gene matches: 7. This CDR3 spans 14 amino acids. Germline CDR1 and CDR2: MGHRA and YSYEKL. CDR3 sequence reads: CASRATSGRDEQYF. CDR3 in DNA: TGCGCCAGCAGGGCGACTAGCGGGCGTGACGAGCAGTACTTC.

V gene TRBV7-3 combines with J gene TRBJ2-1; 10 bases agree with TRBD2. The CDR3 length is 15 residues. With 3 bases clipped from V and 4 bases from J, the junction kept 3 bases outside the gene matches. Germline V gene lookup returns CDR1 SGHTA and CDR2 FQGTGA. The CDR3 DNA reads TGTGCCAGCAGCTTGAGGACTAGCGGATACAATGAGCAGTTCTTC. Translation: CASSLRTSGYNEQFF.

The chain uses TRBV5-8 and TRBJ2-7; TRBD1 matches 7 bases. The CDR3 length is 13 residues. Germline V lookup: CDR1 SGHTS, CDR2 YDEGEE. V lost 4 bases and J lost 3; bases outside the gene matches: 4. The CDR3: CASSRQGNYEQYF. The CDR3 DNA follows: TGTGCCAGCAGCCGACAGGGAAACTACGAGCAGTACTTC.

Here the CDR3 DNA reads TGCGCCAGCAGCCGCGGACAGAACTACGAGCAGTACTTC. Translated, it gives CASSRGQNYEQYF. This sequence joins TRBV4-1 and TRBJ2-7; weak D call: TRBD1 (6 bases). CDR1 MGHRA and CDR2 YSYEKL come from the germline V gene. The V and J ends lost 4 bases and 3 bases respectively, with 10 bases between them. The CDR3 totals 13 residues.

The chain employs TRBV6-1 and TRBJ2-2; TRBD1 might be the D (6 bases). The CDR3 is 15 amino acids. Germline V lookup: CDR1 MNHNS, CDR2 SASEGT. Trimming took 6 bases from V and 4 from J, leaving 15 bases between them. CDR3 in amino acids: CASRTWTEITGELFF. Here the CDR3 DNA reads TGTGCCAGCAGGACCTGGACAGAGATCACCGGGGAGCTGTTTTTT.

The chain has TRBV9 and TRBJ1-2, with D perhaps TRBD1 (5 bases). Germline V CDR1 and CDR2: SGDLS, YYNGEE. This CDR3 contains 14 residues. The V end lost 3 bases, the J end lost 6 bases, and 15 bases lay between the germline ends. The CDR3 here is CASSGGAYGNGYTF. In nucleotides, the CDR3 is TGTGCCAGCAGCGGCGGGGCTTATGGGAATGGCTACACCTTC.

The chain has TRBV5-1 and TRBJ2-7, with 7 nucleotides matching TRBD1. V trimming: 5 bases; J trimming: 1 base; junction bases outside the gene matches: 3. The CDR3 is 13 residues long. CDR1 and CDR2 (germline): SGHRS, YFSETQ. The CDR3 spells CASRRDSSYEQYF. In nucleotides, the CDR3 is TGCGCCAGCAGGAGGGACAGTTCCTACGAGCAGTACTTC.

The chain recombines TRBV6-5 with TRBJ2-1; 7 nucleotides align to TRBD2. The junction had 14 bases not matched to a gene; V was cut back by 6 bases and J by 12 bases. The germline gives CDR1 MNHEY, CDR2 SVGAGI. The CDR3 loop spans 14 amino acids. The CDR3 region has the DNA TGTGCCAGCAGCTCCCAGCTGACGGGGGGAGGGCAGTTCTTC. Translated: CASSSQLTGGGQFF.

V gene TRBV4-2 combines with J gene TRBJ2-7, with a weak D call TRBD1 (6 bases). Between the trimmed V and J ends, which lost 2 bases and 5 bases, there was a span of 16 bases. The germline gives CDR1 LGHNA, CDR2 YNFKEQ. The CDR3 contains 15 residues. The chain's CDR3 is CASSQLWTVSHEQYF. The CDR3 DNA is TGTGCCAGCAGCCAATTGTGGACAGTTAGCCACGAGCAGTACTTC.